This is a list of T cell receptor beta chains from one sample in a study of T cells in Graves' hyperthyroidism and ophthalmopathy. TCRdb processed the multiplex PCR reads anew with MiXCR; each CDR3 protein has one entry. The data contain 250,000 to 300,000 distinct CDR3 sequences, just over 14% of them singletons. The source material was blood. The receptors were sampled from a woman aged 40 to 50 with Graves' hyperthyroidism that later progressed to Graves' ophthalmopathy. CDR3s include the opening cysteine and the closing phenylalanine or tryptophan. D genes are given only for firm matches. Where a row states a size, it is once, few, many or the class of an expanded clone; other rows omit it.

D gene	V gene	J gene	clone size	CDR3 DNA	CDR3 protein
TRBD1	TRBV24-1	TRBJ2-1	many	TGTGCCACCAGTGATGCCCGGGACAGGGGAAACAATGAGCAGTTCTTC	CATSDARDRGNNEQFF
TRBD1	TRBV20-1	TRBJ2-3	-	TGCAGTGCTAGAGATCAGACAGGGCGCGCACTACCTAGCACAGATACGCAGTATTTT	CSARDQTGRALPSTDTQYF
-	TRBV14	TRBJ2-7	many	TGTGCCAGCAGCCAAGCTATCTACGAGCAGTACTTC	CASSQAIYEQYF
-	TRBV19	TRBJ2-1	many	TGTGCCAGTAGTATCATGGAAAGCTCCTACAATGAGCAGTTCTTC	CASSIMESSYNEQFF
-	TRBV10-2	TRBJ1-1	-	TGCGCCAGCAGTGAGTCGTCCAGGGAATATAGCACTGAAGCTTTCTTT	CASSESSREYSTEAFF
-	TRBV3-1	TRBJ2-1	-	TGTGCCAGCAGCCAAGTTTGGGGGAATGCGGGCTCCTACAATGAGCAGTTCTTC	CASSQVWGNAGSYNEQFF
-	TRBV4-1	TRBJ1-5	-	TGCGCCAGCAGCCAAGACAGGGGTCAGCCCCAGCATTTT	CASSQDRGQPQHF
-	TRBV10-3	TRBJ2-1	many	TGTGCCATCAGTGAAGAGGGGCAGACACTCTACAATGAGCAGTTCTTC	CAISEEGQTLYNEQFF
-	TRBV12-3/TRBV12-4	TRBJ1-3	-	TGTGCCAGCAGTTTACCGGAGCCAGGGTCTTCTGGAAACACCATATATTTT	CASSLPEPGSSGNTIYF
TRBD2	TRBV18	TRBJ2-7	many	TGTGCCAGCTCATATACCGGGACTAGTATGCCCGAGCAGTACTTC	CASSYTGTSMPEQYF
-	TRBV11-1	TRBJ2-7	-	TGTGCCAGCAGCCCTCCAGGGAGGGAGCAGTACTTC	CASSPPGREQYF
-	TRBV19	TRBJ2-6	many	TGTGCCAGTAGTATAGGGGGGCAAGGGGCCAACGTCCTGACTTTC	CASSIGGQGANVLTF
TRBD1	TRBV5-1	TRBJ2-1	many	TGCGCCAGCAGCTTTATACGATTCGCAGGGGGCGAACGTTACAATGAGCAGTTCTTC	CASSFIRFAGGERYNEQFF
TRBD2	TRBV27	TRBJ2-7	many	TGTGCCAGCAGTTTTACCGGGACTAGCGGTTTCTACGAGCAGTACTTC	CASSFTGTSGFYEQYF
-	TRBV10-3	TRBJ2-1	many	TGTGCCATCAGTGAGTCAGGTAATGAGCAGTTCTTC	CAISESGNEQFF
TRBD1	TRBV11-2	TRBJ2-3	-	TGTGCCAGCAGCCTGATCGGGACAGGCAAAACAGATACGCAGTATTTT	CASSLIGTGKTDTQYF
-	TRBV6-1	TRBJ1-1	many	TGTGCCAGCAGTTATGGCCGCGGGTTGGGGATGAACACTGAAGCTTTCTTT	CASSYGRGLGMNTEAFF
-	TRBV14	TRBJ2-7	few	TGCGCCGCGGGGTCTGCCAACTACGAGCAGTACTTC	CAAGSANYEQYF
-	TRBV19	TRBJ2-2	-	TGTGCCAGTAGGTGGGGGAACACCGGGGAGCTGTTTTTT	CASRWGNTGELFF
TRBD2	TRBV28	TRBJ2-3	once	TGTGCCACCTATTCACTAGCGGAGGGGGATACGCAGTATTTT	CATYSLAEGDTQYF
TRBD2	TRBV24-1	TRBJ2-1	many	TGTGCCACCAGTGGGTCAGGACTAGCAGCTTACAATGAGCAGTTCTTC	CATSGSGLAAYNEQFF
TRBD2	TRBV29-1	TRBJ2-1	-	TGCAGCGTTACCCTTTTTGGACTAGCGGGGTCGTTCGGCAATGAGCAGTTCTTC	CSVTLFGLAGSFGNEQFF
-	TRBV13	TRBJ2-7	few	TGTGCCAACAGCCCGGGACTGAGCTCCTACGAGCAGTACTTC	CANSPGLSSYEQYF
-	TRBV28	TRBJ2-4	many	TGTGCCAGCAGTTTAGCAGGGAAAGACATTCAGTACTTC	CASSLAGKDIQYF
TRBD2	TRBV7-9	TRBJ2-3	many	TGTGCCAGCAGGGATATTGCGGGAGCTGGGACAGATACGCAGTATTTT	CASRDIAGAGTDTQYF
-	TRBV3-1	TRBJ2-1	many	TGTGCCAGCAGCCAAATCCTAGCGACGGGCGAGCAGTTCTTC	CASSQILATGEQFF
TRBD1	TRBV2	TRBJ1-1	many	TGTGCCAGCAGAAACAGGGGAGGGATCACTGAAGCTTTCTTT	CASRNRGGITEAFF
-	TRBV27	TRBJ2-7	-	TGTGCCAGCAGTATTGGACCAAGGGCCTACGAGCAGTACTTC	CASSIGPRAYEQYF
TRBD2	TRBV12-3/TRBV12-4	TRBJ2-2	many	TGTGCCAGCAGTTCGACTAGCGGGAGGGCCTGGGGCACCGGGGAGCTGTTTTTT	CASSSTSGRAWGTGELFF